These T cell receptor beta chains were read from a single sample in a study of T-cell reconstitution after alpha-beta-depleted transplantation in children. One entry per CDR3 protein, called by TCRdb with MiXCR from the PCR reads. The sample has 330,000 or so distinct CDR3 sequences, about 9.4% seen once. This sample comprised PBMCs from the stem cell graft donor, obtained from the stem cell graft. These TCRs come from a human donor who donated a stem cell graft to a child with acute lymphoblastic leukemia. The CDR3 runs from the conserved cysteine through the conserved F or W. Each record gives: J gene, clone size, D gene, V gene, CDR3 DNA, CDR3 protein. A D gene is named only where the DNA matches it firmly. Some rows have no size entry. The others give once, few or many, or a class for an expanded clone.

>TRBJ1-5|NA|NA|TRBV27
TGTGCCAGCAGTTTATCACGGGGCGGACAGCCCCAGCATTTT
CASSLSRGGQPQHF
>TRBJ2-3|few|NA|TRBV28
TGTGCCAGCAGTTTTTCCCCGTACGGGAATAGCACAGATACGCAGTATTTT
CASSFSPYGNSTDTQYF
>TRBJ2-3|many|NA|TRBV5-1
TGCGCCAGCAGCTTTGGGACTTTGGCGATCACAGATACGCAGTATTTT
CASSFGTLAITDTQYF
>TRBJ2-1|NA|TRBD2|TRBV20-1
TGCAGTGCTAGATCCGAGGGGACTAGCGGGAGTTATGAGCAGTTCTTC
CSARSEGTSGSYEQFF
>TRBJ1-2|many|NA|TRBV20-1
TGCAGTGCTAGAAGTTTTTCTAGGCTTTATGGCTACACCTTC
CSARSFSRLYGYTF
>TRBJ1-2|NA|TRBD1|TRBV20-1
TGCAGTGCTAGAGATCGGGGACAGGGGGCCGGCTATGGCTACACCTTC
CSARDRGQGAGYGYTF
>TRBJ1-2|few|NA|TRBV6-6
TGTGCCAGCAGTTTAGACGGGGGACGCTATGGCTACACCTTC
CASSLDGGRYGYTF
>TRBJ1-2|few|NA|TRBV2
TGTGCCAGCATGCCCGGACGTTTAGCTAACTATGGCTACACCTTC
CASMPGRLANYGYTF
>TRBJ2-3|NA|NA|TRBV6-1
TGTGCCAGCAGTCGCCGGGAGAGCACAGATACGCAGTATTTT
CASSRRESTDTQYF
>TRBJ2-1|NA|NA|TRBV7-6
TGTGCCAGCAGCTCACGCGCAGGGAAGGGGACCGACAATGAGCAGTTCTTC
CASSSRAGKGTDNEQFF
>TRBJ2-7|NA|NA|TRBV7-9
TGTGCCAGCACCCTAAGCTCCTACGAGCAGTACTTC
CASTLSSYEQYF
>TRBJ2-7|NA|TRBD1|TRBV20-1
TGCAGTGCTAGTGGACAGGGTTACGAGCAGTACTTC
CSASGQGYEQYF
>TRBJ2-7|NA|TRBD2|TRBV5-1
TGCGCCAGCAGCCTAGGGACTAGCGGGAAGCTTGTATACGAGCAGTACTTC
CASSLGTSGKLVYEQYF
>TRBJ2-5|few|TRBD2|TRBV15
TGTGCCACCAGCAGGATCCAGGGACTAGCGGGCGTAGTGAGGGAGACCCAGTACTTC
CATSRIQGLAGVVRETQYF
>TRBJ2-5|few|TRBD2|TRBV11-2
TGTGCCAGCAGCCCACGGGCTAGCGGTACCCAAGAGACCCAGTACTTC
CASSPRASGTQETQYF
>TRBJ2-1|NA|NA|TRBV5-1
TGCGCCAGCAGCTTGGAGGCGTTAGGCTCCTACAATGAGCAGTTCTTC
CASSLEALGSYNEQFF
>TRBJ2-7|many|NA|TRBV4-1
TGCGCCAGCAGCCAAGTACCAGGGGACTACGAGCAGTACTTC
CASSQVPGDYEQYF
>TRBJ2-2|once|NA|TRBV7-2
TGTGCCAGCAGCTTATTCGGGTCCGGGAGTGGCGGGGAGCTGTTTTTT
CASSLFGSGSGGELFF
>TRBJ2-1|NA|TRBD2|TRBV6-2/TRBV6-3
TGTGCCAGTGCGGGAGGGCCTCCTGGGCAGTTCTTC
CASAGGPPGQFF
>TRBJ1-4|few|TRBD1|TRBV4-3
TGCGCCAGCAGCCAAGATCCGAACAGGGGGTATGAAAAACTGTTTTTT
CASSQDPNRGYEKLFF
>TRBJ2-7|NA|TRBD1|TRBV4-2
TGTGCCAGCAGCCAAGATAGGGGGACAGCATCCTACGAGCAGTACTTC
CASSQDRGTASYEQYF
>TRBJ2-7|few|NA|TRBV6-5
TGTGCCAGCAGTTACGGTCCGGCAGGGGCCTCCTACGAGCAGTACTTC
CASSYGPAGASYEQYF
>TRBJ1-2|few|NA|TRBV7-8
TGTGCCAGCAGCCCGATCAGGGTTGTGTATGGCTACACCTTC
CASSPIRVVYGYTF
>TRBJ1-2|NA|NA|TRBV3-1
TGTGCCAGCAGCCAAGGGGGGCGGGGTCACTATGGCTACACCTTC
CASSQGGRGHYGYTF
>TRBJ1-6|few|TRBD1|TRBV28
TGTGCCAGCAGTTTTCGTAGTGCAGCGGGACAGGGGTTTAATTCACCCCTCCACTTT
CASSFRSAAGQGFNSPLHF
>TRBJ2-7|NA|TRBD2|TRBV15
TGTGCCACCAGCAGAGATCATTCGGGAGGCTCCTACGAGCAGTACTTC
CATSRDHSGGSYEQYF